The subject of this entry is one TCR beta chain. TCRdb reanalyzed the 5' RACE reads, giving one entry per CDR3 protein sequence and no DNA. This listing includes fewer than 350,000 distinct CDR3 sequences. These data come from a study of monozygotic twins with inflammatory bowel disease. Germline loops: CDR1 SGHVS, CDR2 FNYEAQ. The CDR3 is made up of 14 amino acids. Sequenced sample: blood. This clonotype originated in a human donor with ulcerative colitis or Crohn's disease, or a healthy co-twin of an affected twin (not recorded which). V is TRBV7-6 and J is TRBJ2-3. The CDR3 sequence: CASSLGFYTDTQYF.